A single T cell receptor (beta chain) is shown here with its context. Its antigen remains unknown. This record comes from a study of Graves' ophthalmopathy and Graves' hyperthyroidism. Whole-study results and caveats: Most clonotypes expanded in thyroid above 0.001 frequency were present in blood too. Ophthalmopathy progression predictions by the model showed about 72% specificity and 70.59% sensitivity.

The hyperthyroidism patients had a new diagnosis of under 2 months' duration and were aged 18 to 65. The evidence that diagnosis relied on was clinical symptoms, serum thyroxine, TRAb, thyroid ultrasound and orbital computed tomography. This CDR3 contains 14 residues. Deletions cut 10 bases from V and 7 bases from J, with 23 bases between. The germline V gene has CDR1 ENHRY and CDR2 SYGVKD. TCR beta CDR3 regions were amplified from RNA transcripts. After a first-round RT-PCR with HTBI primers, a second-round multiplex PCR was run. TCRdb redid the calling of the multiplex PCR reads with MiXCR, one entry per CDR3 protein. Of over a million distinct CDR3 sequences in the sample, about 36% were seen once.

The V call is TRBV10-3, the J call TRBJ2-7; D may be TRBD1 or TRBD2 (5 bases each). Sequenced sample: peripheral blood or thyroid tissue (not recorded which). This clonotype was sampled from an adult man with Graves' hyperthyroidism. The CDR3 here is CASSHGDGRGEQYF. CDR3 coding DNA: TGTGCCAGCAGCCACGGGGACGGACGAGGGGAGCAGTACTTC.